These T cell receptor beta chains were read from a single sample in a study of Graves' ophthalmopathy and Graves' hyperthyroidism. TCRdb reprocessed the multiplex PCR reads via MiXCR and lists one record per CDR3 protein. The data show 150,000 to 200,000 distinct CDR3 sequences, around two fifths seen once. The sequencing input was peripheral blood. Source of these receptors: a man aged 25-45 years with Graves' ophthalmopathy. The CDR3 runs from the conserved cysteine through the conserved F or W. The D gene is left open where the match is weak. The size entry is marked missing in some rows and otherwise reads once, few, many or a size class.

clone_size,j_call,v_call,d_call,cdr3_aa,cdr3_nt
many,TRBJ2-7,TRBV28,.,CASREDRSTYEQYF,TGTGCCAGCAGAGAAGACAGGAGTACCTACGAGCAGTACTTC
many,TRBJ1-1,TRBV28,.,CASSLSASKPEAFF,TGTGCCAGCAGTTTATCGGCCTCCAAGCCTGAAGCTTTCTTT
.,TRBJ2-5,TRBV12-3/TRBV12-4,TRBD1,CASSWRTGQETQYF,TGTGCCAGCAGTTGGCGGACAGGCCAAGAGACCCAGTACTTC
few,TRBJ2-7,TRBV6-5,TRBD1,CASSYSGQGLAYEQYF,TGTGCCAGCAGTTACTCTGGACAGGGATTAGCCTACGAGCAGTACTTC
once,TRBJ2-6,TRBV24-1,TRBD1,CATSDRATGAANSGANVLTF,TGTGCCACCAGTGATCGCGCCACAGGGGCAGCGAATTCTGGGGCCAACGTCCTGACTTTC
many,TRBJ1-2,TRBV6-5,.,CASSYSQAVDYGYTF,TGTGCCAGCAGTTACTCGCAAGCGGTGGACTATGGCTACACCTTC
many,TRBJ1-1,TRBV20-1,.,CSARDQQKNTEAFF,TGCAGTGCTAGAGATCAGCAGAAAAACACTGAAGCTTTCTTT
many,TRBJ2-7,TRBV20-1,.,CSASLPTGEQYF,TGCAGTGCTAGTCTCCCTACGGGCGAGCAGTACTTC
.,TRBJ2-5,TRBV12-3/TRBV12-4,.,CASSPSQGQETQYF,TGTGCCAGCAGTCCGAGTCAGGGCCAAGAGACCCAGTACTTC
many,TRBJ1-2,TRBV28,.,CASSLQENGYTF,TGTGCCAGCAGTCTACAGGAGAATGGCTACACCTTC
.,TRBJ2-5,TRBV6-1,TRBD1,CASREGPGQQETQYF,TGTGCCAGCAGAGAGGGACCGGGACAGCAAGAGACCCAGTACTTC
.,TRBJ2-7,TRBV6-2/TRBV6-3,.,CASSSTVVQYF,TGTGCCAGCAGTTCAACTGTCGTGCAGTACTTC
many,TRBJ1-5,TRBV12-3/TRBV12-4,TRBD1,CASSFGDRLLGQPQHF,TGTGCCAGCAGTTTCGGGGACAGACTCCTCGGTCAGCCCCAGCATTTT
.,TRBJ1-1,TRBV6-1,.,CASSPSPGQPSTEAFF,TGTGCCAGCAGCCCCTCCCCCGGACAGCCCTCAACTGAAGCTTTCTTT
.,TRBJ2-2,TRBV28,TRBD2,CASSSGRANTGELFF,TGTGCCAGTTCTAGCGGGAGGGCGAACACCGGGGAGCTGTTTTTT
.,TRBJ2-2,TRBV12-5,.,CASGPGGRGELFF,TGTGCTAGTGGTCCAGGGGGGCGCGGGGAGCTGTTTTTT
many,TRBJ2-2,TRBV24-1,.,CATSDLPPAGELFF,TGTGCCACCAGTGATTTACCCCCGGCCGGGGAGCTGTTTTTT
many,TRBJ2-7,TRBV6-2/TRBV6-3,.,CASSYLAGTYEQYF,TGTGCCAGCAGTTACTTGGCGGGGACCTACGAGCAGTACTTC
.,TRBJ1-1,TRBV7-8,TRBD1,CASSSRDRETEAFF,TGTGCCAGCAGCTCCCGGGACAGGGAGACTGAAGCTTTCTTT
many,TRBJ2-2,TRBV19,.,CASSIPSSHTGELFF,TGTGCCAGTAGTATACCCAGCTCCCATACCGGGGAGCTGTTTTTT
.,TRBJ2-7,TRBV7-8,.,CASSPYYGYEQYF,TGTGCCAGCAGCCCCTACTATGGCTACGAGCAGTACTTC
.,TRBJ2-7,TRBV7-3,.,CASSLKPGPPGEQYF,TGTGCCAGCAGCCTAAAACCGGGCCCCCCTGGCGAGCAGTACTTC
many,TRBJ1-6,TRBV6-5,TRBD1,CASSYTGQLSSYNSPLHF,TGTGCCAGCAGTTACACGGGACAGTTGAGCTCCTATAATTCACCCCTCCACTTT
.,TRBJ2-7,TRBV5-1,.,CASSSPGAGEQYF,TGCGCCAGCAGCTCCCCAGGGGCCGGCGAGCAGTACTTC
many,TRBJ1-1,TRBV5-1,.,CASSATVMNTEAFF,TGCGCCAGCAGCGCGACAGTCATGAACACTGAAGCTTTCTTT
many,TRBJ2-5,TRBV9,.,CASSVPQRGGSPDQETQYF,TGTGCCAGCAGCGTACCCCAGAGGGGGGGTTCACCCGACCAAGAGACCCAGTACTTC
.,TRBJ1-2,TRBV6-1,TRBD1,CASSDGTGAIGYTF,TGTGCCAGCAGTGATGGGACAGGGGCGATCGGCTACACCTTC
many,TRBJ2-7,TRBV12-3/TRBV12-4,TRBD1,CASSLIGTDYEQYF,TGTGCCAGCAGTTTAATTGGGACAGACTACGAGCAGTACTTC
.,TRBJ2-2,TRBV6-2/TRBV6-3,TRBD2,CASSYSPGRSNTGELFF,TGTGCCAGCAGTTACTCCCCCGGGAGGTCCAACACCGGGGAGCTGTTTTTT
many,TRBJ2-7,TRBV19,.,CASSIGPGTGQYF,TGTGCCAGTAGTATAGGTCCGGGAACTGGGCAGTACTTC
many,TRBJ1-1,TRBV6-5,.,CASKDEPNTEAFF,TGTGCCAGCAAGGATGAGCCGAACACTGAAGCTTTCTTT
many,TRBJ1-2,TRBV7-3,TRBD1,CASSPDRANYGYTF,TGTGCCAGCAGCCCGGACAGGGCTAACTATGGCTACACCTTC
.,TRBJ2-2,TRBV20-1,.,CSARNLGANTGELFF,TGCAGTGCTAGAAATTTGGGTGCGAACACCGGGGAGCTGTTTTTT
many,TRBJ2-3,TRBV6-1,TRBD2,CASSEAAGGTDTQYF,TGTGCCAGCAGTGAAGCAGCGGGAGGCACAGATACGCAGTATTTT
few,TRBJ2-7,TRBV6-1,TRBD2,CASSDGLALYEQYF,TGTGCCAGCAGTGACGGACTAGCGCTCTACGAGCAGTACTTC
many,TRBJ1-1,TRBV6-5,TRBD1,CASRYRGSTEAFF,TGTGCCAGCAGGTACAGGGGGAGCACTGAAGCTTTCTTT
.,TRBJ1-6,TRBV15,.,CATSRDLGDSPLHF,TGTGCCACCAGCAGAGATCTGGGGGACTCACCCCTCCACTTT
many,TRBJ2-7,TRBV20-1,TRBD2,CSALDLAGGYEQYF,TGCAGTGCTTTGGATCTAGCGGGGGGCTACGAGCAGTACTTC
.,TRBJ1-1,TRBV4-1,TRBD1,CASSARGLVDTEAFF,TGCGCCAGCAGCGCCAGGGGGCTGGTGGACACTGAAGCTTTCTTT
many,TRBJ1-3,TRBV27,.,CASSWTAGNTIYF,TGTGCCAGCAGCTGGACAGCTGGAAACACCATATATTTT
.,TRBJ2-2,TRBV2,.,CASRGHDGSGELFF,TGTGCCAGCAGAGGTCATGACGGGAGCGGGGAGCTGTTTTTT
.,TRBJ2-7,TRBV6-5,.,CASSYTGDGTGEQYF,TGTGCCAGCAGTTACACGGGAGATGGCACCGGGGAGCAGTACTTC
many,TRBJ2-2,TRBV6-1,.,CASRQTSGSNTGELFF,TGTGCCAGCCGACAGACTTCGGGGTCTAACACCGGGGAGCTGTTTTTT
.,TRBJ2-5,TRBV15,TRBD2,CATSGSSGRGTQYF,TGTGCCACCAGCGGGTCTAGCGGGCGGGGGACCCAGTACTTC
.,TRBJ2-7,TRBV12-3/TRBV12-4,.,CASRLSTGSSREQYF,TGTGCCAGCAGACTCTCGACAGGATCTTCTCGCGAGCAGTACTTC
.,TRBJ2-5,TRBV6-5,TRBD2,CASSSSGRMETQYF,TGTGCCAGCAGTTCCAGCGGGAGAATGGAGACCCAGTACTTC
.,TRBJ1-1,TRBV12-3/TRBV12-4,.,CASSFSPGTSGTEAFF,TGTGCCAGCAGTTTTTCACCGGGGACAAGTGGCACTGAAGCTTTCTTT
many,TRBJ2-2,TRBV12-3/TRBV12-4,TRBD2,CASTLGGSTGELFF,TGTGCCAGCACTCTGGGGGGGAGCACCGGGGAGCTGTTTTTT
many,TRBJ1-5,TRBV24-1,.,CATSGLLKTGWYGQPQHF,TGTGCCACCAGTGGCCTACTGAAAACAGGGTGGTATGGCCAGCCCCAGCATTTT
many,TRBJ2-2,TRBV7-2,.,CASSFDRNTGELFF,TGTGCCAGCAGCTTCGACAGAAACACCGGGGAGCTGTTTTTT
.,TRBJ2-7,TRBV11-2,TRBD2,CASSSGTSGNPYEQYF,TGTGCCAGCAGTTCCGGGACTAGCGGGAACCCCTACGAGCAGTACTTC
.,TRBJ2-7,TRBV6-1,TRBD1,CASRMDRDGGYEQYF,TGTGCCAGCAGGATGGACAGGGACGGTGGGTACGAGCAGTACTTC
many,TRBJ1-1,TRBV30,.,CAWSGSNTEAFF,TGTGCCTGGAGTGGTTCAAACACTGAAGCTTTCTTT